The sequence of this T cell receptor (beta chain) was determined in a study of shared clonotypes between healthy human individuals. Study context: The composition of the donors was a couple of women and a few men aged 18 to 49.

Authors' processing steps: ImmunoSEQ only sent back junction sequences with no quality scores, so filtering was done differently. Profiling relied on immunoSEQ multiplex PCR, and the TCRdb table lists in-frame clones only, not all of them. V, J and clone size were drawn from that table, and D and trimming were deduced from the DNA. The sample shows under 2,000,000 clones, 85% to 95% of them seen only once. With regard to this clone: Its antigen is currently unknown.

CDR1 is MNHEY, CDR2 SMNVEV, per germline (reference sequence). The CDR3 runs to 13 residues. Trimming stripped 6 bases from V and 8 bases from J, with 13 bases between. Study-wide results and caveats: Naive CD4 clonotypes overlapped across a handful of donors at roughly 5%. The generation probabilities recorded for non-shared clonotypes fell below those of clonotypes shared by all four donors.

Naive CD8 cells, CD45RO-negative and positively selected for CCR7, excluded terminally differentiated effector memory CD45RA+ cells. Source material: naive CD8+ T cells sorted from blood. The receptor comes from a man aged 18 to 35 in good health. The chain has TRBV27 and TRBJ1-4; D gene uncertain. This CDR3 reads CASRTRTDEKLFF. As DNA, the CDR3 is TGTGCCAGCAGAACACGGACTGACGAAAAACTGTTTTTT.